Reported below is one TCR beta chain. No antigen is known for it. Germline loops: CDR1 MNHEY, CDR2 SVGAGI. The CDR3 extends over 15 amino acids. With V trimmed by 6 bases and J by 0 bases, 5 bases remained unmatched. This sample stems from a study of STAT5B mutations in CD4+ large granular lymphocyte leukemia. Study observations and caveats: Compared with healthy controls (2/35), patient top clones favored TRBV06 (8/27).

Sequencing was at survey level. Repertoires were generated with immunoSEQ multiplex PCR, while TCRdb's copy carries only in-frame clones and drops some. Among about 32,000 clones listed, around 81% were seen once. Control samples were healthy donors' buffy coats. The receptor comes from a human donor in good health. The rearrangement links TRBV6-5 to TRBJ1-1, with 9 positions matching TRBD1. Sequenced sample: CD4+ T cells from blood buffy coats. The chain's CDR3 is CASRRDRAVNTEAFF. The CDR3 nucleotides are TGTGCCAGCAGGCGGGACAGGGCGGTGAACACTGAAGCTTTCTTT.